This T cell receptor (beta chain) originates from a study of CD8+ T cells in alopecia areata. For this clone: Its specificity is unknown.

Sequencing relied on a cDNA template that was reverse transcribed from extracted RNA. Here immunoSEQ multiplex PCR was the method, and the copy in TCRdb shows in-frame clones only, minus some. The sample holds roughly 200,000 clones, around 60% seen once. Points from the study as a whole: Clonality in the scalp and expanded CD8+ clones ranked among the top 100 were significantly decreased by tofacitinib. Scalp samples also yield sequences of resident alphabeta T cells from normal skin.

Treatment reported: oral pan-JAK inhibitor, 5-10 mg twice daily. Cell sorting was applied to PBMCs, and CD4+ and CD8+ T cells were collected. The TCR comes from a human donor with alopecia areata. The material was CD4+ T cells sorted from blood, obtained at week 4, from a patient treated with tofacitinib.

Here the CDR3 reads CASSHRTWGVSYSEQYF. For the CDR3, the DNA is TGCGCCAGCAGCCATCGGACATGGGGGGTGTCCTACAGCGAGCAGTACTTC. The chain joins TRBV4-1 to TRBJ2-7, with D tentatively TRBD2 (6 bases). The CDR3 covers 17 residues. V gave up 3 bases and J gave up 6 bases, with 24 bases separating them. Germline V gene data show CDR1 as MGHRA and CDR2 as YSYEKL.